This T cell receptor (beta chain) was identified in a study of graft-versus-host responses after intestinal transplantation. Looking at the study overall: Every one of the recipients received anti-thymocyte globulin induction and afterwards took tacrolimus and steroids for 3 to 4 years.

Points from the study as a whole: Allografts from individuals with graft-donor T cell macrochimerism displayed high graft-versus-host to host-versus-graft clonal ratios.

In regard to this clone: Its antigen remains unidentified.

Assay used: immunoSEQ multiplex PCR; TCRdb lists only in-frame clones, some missing. The sample records 80,000 or so clones, approximately 92% being singletons. The receptor was derived from a human patient who received an intestinal transplant, so some T cells may come from the graft donor. The specimen comprised PBMCs, sampled 98 days after intestinal transplantation.

The CDR3 DNA sequence: TGCGCCAGCAGCCAAGACTGGGGAGGCACTGAAGCTTTCTTT. Its protein is CASSQDWGGTEAFF. The rearrangement joins TRBV4-1 to TRBJ1-1; D not resolved. Trimming left V 0 bases short and J 4 bases short, with 9 bases between. The CDR3 is 14 amino acids. Germline lookup yields CDR1 MGHRA and CDR2 YSYEKL.